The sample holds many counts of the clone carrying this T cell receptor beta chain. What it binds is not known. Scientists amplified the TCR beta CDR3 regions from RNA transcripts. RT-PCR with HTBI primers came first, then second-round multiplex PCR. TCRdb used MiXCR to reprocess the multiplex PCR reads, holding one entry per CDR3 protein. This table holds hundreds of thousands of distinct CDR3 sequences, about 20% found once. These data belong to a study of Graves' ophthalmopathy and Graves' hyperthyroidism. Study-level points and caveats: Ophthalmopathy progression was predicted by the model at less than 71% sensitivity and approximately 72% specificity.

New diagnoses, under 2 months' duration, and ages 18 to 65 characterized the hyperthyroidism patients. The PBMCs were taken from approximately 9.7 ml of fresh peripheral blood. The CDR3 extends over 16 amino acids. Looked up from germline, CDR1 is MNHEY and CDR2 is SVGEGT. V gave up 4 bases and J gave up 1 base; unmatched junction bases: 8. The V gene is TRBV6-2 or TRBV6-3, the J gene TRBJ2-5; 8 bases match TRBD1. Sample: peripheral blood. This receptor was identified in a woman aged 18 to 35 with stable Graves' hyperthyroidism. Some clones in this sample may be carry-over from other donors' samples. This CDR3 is CASSSLTGAVQETQYF. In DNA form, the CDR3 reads TGTGCCAGCAGTTCCCTGACAGGGGCAGTCCAAGAGACCCAGTACTTC.